Listed below are T cell receptor beta chains from one sample, sequenced in a study of blood T cell repertoires in COVID-19. The protocol was immunoSEQ multiplex PCR, while the TCRdb copy is restricted to in-frame clones and leaves out a portion. The table has 200,000 to 250,000 clones, 86% seen once; the top ten hold around 2%. Sequences were obtained from PBMCs or T cells enriched from blood (not recorded which). These receptors were obtained from a woman between 45 and 65 years old who had recovered from COVID-19. Each CDR3 is given with its conserved first and last residue. D genes are given only for firm matches. The listing skips clone size in some rows; elsewhere it reads once, few, many or a size class.

15	.	.	TRBV18	TRBJ2-6	TGTGCCAGCTCACCGGGGGGTTCTGGGGCCAACGTCCTGACTTTC	CASSPGGSGANVLTF
13	TRBD1	.	TRBV5-1	TRBJ1-2	TGCGCCAGCAGCCCGACAGGGGCGGGTGGCTACACCTTC	CASSPTGAGGYTF
14	TRBD1	once	TRBV5-1	TRBJ1-5	TGCGCCAGCAGCTTTGAACAGGGGAGTCAGCCCCAGCATTTT	CASSFEQGSQPQHF
10	.	.	TRBV28	TRBJ2-7	TGTGCCAGCGGAGGAAGAGAGCAGTACTTC	CASGGREQYF
13	.	.	TRBV5-4	TRBJ1-2	TGTGCCAGCAGCTTAACGGGGGTGAAGGGCTACACCTTC	CASSLTGVKGYTF
14	TRBD1	.	TRBV11-3	TRBJ1-1	TGTGCCAGCAGCCTGACAGGGGGCCTCACTGAAGCTTTCTTT	CASSLTGGLTEAFF
14	.	.	TRBV28	TRBJ2-1	TGTGCCAGCAGTTTAAGGCAGACTTACAATGAGCAGTTCTTC	CASSLRQTYNEQFF
18	.	.	TRBV3-1/TRBV3-2	TRBJ2-4	TGTGCCAGCAGCCTGCTACCTAGCCTGCGGGAAGCCAAAAACATTCAGTACTTC	CASSLLPSLREAKNIQYF
11	.	.	TRBV29-1	TRBJ1-2	TGCAGCGTTGCGGGGTCCTATGGCTACACCTTC	CSVAGSYGYTF
12	.	.	TRBV6-5	TRBJ1-1	TGTGCCAGCAAAAGGACTAACACTGAAGCTTTCTTT	CASKRTNTEAFF
17	TRBD1	many	TRBV4-1	TRBJ1-1	TGCGCCAGCAGCCAAGGGTCCGGGACAGGAATGAACACTGAAGCTTTCTTT	CASSQGSGTGMNTEAFF
13	TRBD1	.	TRBV28	TRBJ1-1	TGTGCCAGCAGCCCAGGGGGTAGGACTGAAGCTTTCTTT	CASSPGGRTEAFF
13	.	.	TRBV27	TRBJ1-2	TGTGCCAGCAGTTTACAGGGCAACTATGGCTACACCTTC	CASSLQGNYGYTF
15	TRBD2	.	TRBV19	TRBJ2-7	TGTGCCAGTAGTACACTAGCGGGATGGGCCTACGAGCAGTACTTC	CASSTLAGWAYEQYF
16	.	.	TRBV14	TRBJ1-2	TGTGCCAGCAGCCAAGGTCAGGGTGGGGCCCTATTAGGCTACACCTTC	CASSQGQGGALLGYTF
16	TRBD1	.	TRBV11-3	TRBJ2-7	TGTGCCAGCAGCTTAGCACAGGGGTACTATGCCTACGAGCAGTACTTC	CASSLAQGYYAYEQYF